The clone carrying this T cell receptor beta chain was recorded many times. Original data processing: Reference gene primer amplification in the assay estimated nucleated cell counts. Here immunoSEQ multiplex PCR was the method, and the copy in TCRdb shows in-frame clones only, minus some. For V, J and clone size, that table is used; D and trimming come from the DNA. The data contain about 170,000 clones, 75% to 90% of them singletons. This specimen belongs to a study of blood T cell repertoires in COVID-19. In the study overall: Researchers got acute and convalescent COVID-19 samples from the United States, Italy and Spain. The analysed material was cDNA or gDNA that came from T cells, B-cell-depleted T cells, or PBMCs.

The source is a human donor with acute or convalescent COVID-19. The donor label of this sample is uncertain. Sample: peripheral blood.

CDR3 region: CASSGGPPYEQYF. DNA of the CDR3: TGCGCCAGCAGCGGGGGCCCACCCTACGAGCAGTACTTC. The chain recombines TRBV5-1 with TRBJ2-7; the D gene is possibly TRBD1 (6 bases). Trimming cost V 4 bases and J 2 bases, with 10 bases left between them. CDR1 is SGHRS, CDR2 YFSETQ, per germline. CDR3 size: 13 residues.